Listed below are T cell receptor beta chains from one sample, sequenced in a study of blood T cells in healthy people across ages. TCRdb independently ran MiXCR on the 5' RACE reads; one entry per CDR3 protein. The data contain 1,100,000 or so distinct CDR3 sequences, 40% to 55% of them seen just once; the ten biggest clones take up about 20%. The sample was blood. The receptors come from a woman aged 55-75 years in good health. Each CDR3 is given with its conserved first and last residue. D genes are given only for firm matches. Some rows mark clone size as missing; the rest say once, few, many or name a class of expanded clone.

v_call: TRBV27
cdr3_length: 14
clone_size: NA
j_call: TRBJ2-7
d_call: NA
cdr3_nt: TGTGCCAGCAGTTTATCTCCGCGGGTTAGGGAGCAGTACTTC
cdr3_aa: CASSLSPRVREQYF

v_call: TRBV15
cdr3_length: 15
clone_size: few
j_call: TRBJ2-1
d_call: TRBD1
cdr3_nt: TGTGCCACCAGCAGAGATTCGGGACAGGGCGGTGAGCAGTTCTTC
cdr3_aa: CATSRDSGQGGEQFF

v_call: TRBV12-3/TRBV12-4
cdr3_length: 15
clone_size: few
j_call: TRBJ2-1
d_call: NA
cdr3_nt: TGTGCCAGCAGTTGGGCTCCCCCAACCTACAATGAGCAGTTCTTC
cdr3_aa: CASSWAPPTYNEQFF

v_call: TRBV6-1
cdr3_length: 15
clone_size: few
j_call: TRBJ2-7
d_call: TRBD1
cdr3_nt: TGTGCCAGCAGGCGTTCGGACAGGGGCTCCTACGAGCAGTACTTC
cdr3_aa: CASRRSDRGSYEQYF

v_call: TRBV20-1
cdr3_length: 17
clone_size: NA
j_call: TRBJ2-1
d_call: TRBD2
cdr3_nt: TGCAGTGCCGAGACGGGACTAGCGGGAAACTCCTACAATGAGCAGTTCTTC
cdr3_aa: CSAETGLAGNSYNEQFF

v_call: TRBV12-3/TRBV12-4
cdr3_length: 16
clone_size: NA
j_call: TRBJ2-3
d_call: TRBD2
cdr3_nt: TGTGCCAGCAGTTTCAGGCTAGCGGACTACACAGATACGCAGTATTTT
cdr3_aa: CASSFRLADYTDTQYF

v_call: TRBV12-3/TRBV12-4
cdr3_length: 15
clone_size: many
j_call: TRBJ2-5
d_call: NA
cdr3_nt: TGTGCCAGCACCCCTTCGGCAGGCCAGGCAGCTGGCCAGTACTTC
cdr3_aa: CASTPSAGQAAGQYF

v_call: TRBV7-9
cdr3_length: 14
clone_size: NA
j_call: TRBJ2-7
d_call: TRBD1
cdr3_nt: TGTGCCAGCAGCTGGGGACAGGGGGTCAGAGAGCAGTACTTC
cdr3_aa: CASSWGQGVREQYF

v_call: TRBV4-2
cdr3_length: 14
clone_size: NA
j_call: TRBJ1-1
d_call: NA
cdr3_nt: TGTGCCAGCAGCCAAGGATTAAAGAACACTGAAGCTTTCTTT
cdr3_aa: CASSQGLKNTEAFF

v_call: TRBV27
cdr3_length: 15
clone_size: NA
j_call: TRBJ1-5
d_call: NA
cdr3_nt: TGTGCCAGCAGTTTATCCGGGGCCATTGGACAGCCCCAGCATTTT
cdr3_aa: CASSLSGAIGQPQHF